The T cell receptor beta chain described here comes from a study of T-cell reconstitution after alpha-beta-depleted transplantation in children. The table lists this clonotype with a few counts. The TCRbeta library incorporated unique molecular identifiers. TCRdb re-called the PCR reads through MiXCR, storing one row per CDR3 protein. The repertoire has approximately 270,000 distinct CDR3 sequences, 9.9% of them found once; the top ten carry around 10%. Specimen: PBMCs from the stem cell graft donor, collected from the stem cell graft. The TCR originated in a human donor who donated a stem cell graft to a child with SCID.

DNA for the CDR3: TGCAGTGCTAGGAGGGGGCAAGGCTATGGCTACACCTTC. It is translated as CSARRGQGYGYTF. The chain combines TRBV20-1 with TRBJ1-2; 7 nucleotides line up with TRBD1. Germline CDR1 DFQATT, CDR2 SNEGSKA (reference sequence). V lost 3 bases and J lost 4; bases outside the gene matches: 5. This CDR3 is built from 13 residues.